Listed below are T cell receptor beta chains from one sample, sequenced in a study of CD8 T cells in ankylosing spondylitis. TCRdb re-called the 5' RACE reads with MiXCR, one entry per CDR3 protein. The sample records about 480,000 distinct CDR3 sequences, about 15% being singletons. The sample consisted of blood, either unsorted or a sorted T cell fraction (not recorded which). Receptors were obtained from a male donor with ankylosing spondylitis. Both conserved end residues are part of each CDR3. A D gene is named only where the DNA matches it firmly. Size is stated for part of the rows, as once, few or many counts, or as a class when the clone is expanded.

TRBD2,TRBV20-1,NA,TRBJ2-5,CSASSLSGREETQYF,TGCAGTGCTAGTAGTCTCAGCGGGAGGGAGGAGACCCAGTACTTC
TRBD1,TRBV24-1,NA,TRBJ1-2,CATPSHRDRESYTF,TGTGCCACCCCGTCTCACCGGGACAGGGAAAGCTACACCTTC
TRBD2,TRBV2,NA,TRBJ2-1,CASSDFSGANEQFF,TGTGCCAGCAGTGATTTCAGCGGGGCCAATGAGCAGTTCTTC
NA,TRBV19,NA,TRBJ1-5,CASNTGGFNQPQHF,TGTGCCAGTAATACCGGGGGCTTCAATCAGCCCCAGCATTTT
NA,TRBV28,many,TRBJ2-2,CASSLDYTGELFF,TGTGCCAGCAGTCTCGACTACACCGGGGAGCTGTTTTTT
NA,TRBV20-1,few,TRBJ2-5,CSASSWTVQETQYF,TGCAGTGCCTCCTCCTGGACAGTCCAAGAGACCCAGTACTTC
TRBD2,TRBV5-1,NA,TRBJ2-2,CASSLGVLASTGELFF,TGCGCCAGCAGCTTGGGAGTACTAGCGAGCACCGGGGAGCTGTTTTTT
NA,TRBV20-1,few,TRBJ1-3,CSADPGRAGNTIYF,TGCAGTGCGGACCCAGGGAGGGCTGGAAACACCATATATTTT
TRBD2,TRBV7-8,NA,TRBJ2-2,CASSPRGGGGSNTGELFF,TGTGCCAGCAGCCCTCGGGGAGGCGGGGGGTCGAACACCGGGGAGCTGTTTTTT
NA,TRBV6-1,once,TRBJ1-3,CASSERSGGGGYGNTIYF,TGTGCCAGCAGTGAAAGAAGTGGCGGGGGAGGGTATGGAAACACCATATATTTT
NA,TRBV10-3,few,TRBJ2-7,CAIRGPPSSYEQYF,TGTGCCATCAGGGGACCTCCCAGCTCCTACGAGCAGTACTTC
NA,TRBV2,few,TRBJ2-3,CASRVGISTDTQYF,TGTGCCAGCAGAGTGGGGATCAGCACAGATACGCAGTATTTT
TRBD1,TRBV19,NA,TRBJ2-2,CASSTPGTGAAGELFF,TGTGCCAGTAGTACCCCCGGGACAGGGGCAGCGGGGGAGCTGTTTTTT
NA,TRBV7-9,NA,TRBJ1-1,CASSLGAIGTEAFF,TGTGCCAGCAGCTTGGGGGCCATTGGAACTGAAGCTTTCTTT
TRBD2,TRBV5-4,NA,TRBJ2-2,CASKSGTSGTGELFF,TGTGCCAGCAAATCCGGGACTAGCGGAACCGGGGAGCTGTTTTTT
NA,TRBV5-1,NA,TRBJ2-2,CASSLGDGGELFF,TGCGCCAGCAGCTTGGGGGACGGCGGGGAGCTGTTTTTT
NA,TRBV4-2,many,TRBJ2-1,CASSQGSGTQIPGQFF,TGTGCCAGCAGCCAAGGCTCCGGGACTCAAATACCGGGGCAGTTCTTC
NA,TRBV7-2,few,TRBJ2-7,CASSLGAREQYF,TGTGCCAGCAGCTTAGGCGCTAGAGAGCAGTACTTC
NA,TRBV5-1,NA,TRBJ2-4,CASSPGTSRNIQYF,TGCGCCAGCAGCCCCGGGACCTCACGAAACATTCAGTACTTC